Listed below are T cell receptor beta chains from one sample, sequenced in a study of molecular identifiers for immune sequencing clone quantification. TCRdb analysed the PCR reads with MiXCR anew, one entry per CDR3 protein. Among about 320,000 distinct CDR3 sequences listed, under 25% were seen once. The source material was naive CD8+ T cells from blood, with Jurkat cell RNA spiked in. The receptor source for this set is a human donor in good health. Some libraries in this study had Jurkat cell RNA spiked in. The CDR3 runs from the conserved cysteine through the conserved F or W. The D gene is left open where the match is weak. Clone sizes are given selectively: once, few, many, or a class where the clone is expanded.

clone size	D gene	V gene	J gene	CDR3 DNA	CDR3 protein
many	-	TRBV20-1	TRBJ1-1	TGCAGCGTAGGGCACAGGGATCAGCGGGCTGAAGCTTTCTTT	CSVGHRDQRAEAFF
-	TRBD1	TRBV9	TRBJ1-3	TGTGCCAGCAGCGGGACAGGATTCGACTCTGGAAACACCATATATTTT	CASSGTGFDSGNTIYF
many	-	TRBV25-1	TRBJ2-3	TGTGCCAGCAGTGAATATTCCATTTTGGCCGGGAAAGATACGCAGTATTTT	CASSEYSILAGKDTQYF
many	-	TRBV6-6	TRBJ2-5	TGTGCCAGCATGACTAATACCCTCGAGACCCAGTACTTC	CASMTNTLETQYF
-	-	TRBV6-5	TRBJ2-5	TGTGCCAGCAGTTACCCCACAGCACAAGAGACCCAGTACTTC	CASSYPTAQETQYF
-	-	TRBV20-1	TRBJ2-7	TGCAGTGCTAGGGACCCCAGCCACCACGAGCAGTACTTC	CSARDPSHHEQYF
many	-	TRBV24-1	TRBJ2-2	TGTGCCACCAGTTTCGGGGCGAAGGCCGGGGAGCTGTTTTTT	CATSFGAKAGELFF
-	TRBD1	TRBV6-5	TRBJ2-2	TGTGCCAGCAGTAGACAGGGGGTAGACACCGGGGAGCTGTTTTTT	CASSRQGVDTGELFF
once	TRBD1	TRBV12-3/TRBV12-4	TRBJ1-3	TGTGCCAGCAGTGAGACAGGGGTAACCATATATTTT	CASSETGVTIYF
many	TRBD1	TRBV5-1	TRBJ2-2	TGCGCCAGCAGCTATTCTGGACAGGAGTACACCGGGGAGCTGTTTTTT	CASSYSGQEYTGELFF
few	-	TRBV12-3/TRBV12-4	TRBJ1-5	TGTGCCAGCAGTAAACGACAGAGCGGGCGCAATCAGCCCCAGCATTTT	CASSKRQSGRNQPQHF
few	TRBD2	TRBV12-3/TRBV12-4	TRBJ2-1	TGTGCCAGCAGTCCAATGAGACTAGCGGGGAAAAGCTCCTACAATGAGCAGTTCTTC	CASSPMRLAGKSSYNEQFF
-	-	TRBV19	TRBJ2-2	TGTGCCAGCACTTACTGGACAGAGAACACCGGGGAGGTGTTTTTT	CASTYWTENTGEVFF
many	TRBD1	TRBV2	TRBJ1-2	TGTGCCAGCAGTGAGGGGACAGGGGGCTACTATGGCTACACCTTC	CASSEGTGGYYGYTF
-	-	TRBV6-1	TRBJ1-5	TGTGCCAGCAGTGAATTTGACTATAGCAATCAGCCCCAGCATTTT	CASSEFDYSNQPQHF